The 19 T cell receptor beta chains presented below share a single source sample, sequenced in a study of T cell responses to AZD1222 COVID-19 vaccine. Using immunoSEQ multiplex PCR, the repertoire was profiled, and TCRdb retains in-frame clones only, with some absent. The sample lists around 120,000 clones, around 89% occurring once. Sequenced material: peripheral blood, taken on day 0 of MenACWY control vaccination. These receptors all stem from an adult in good health.

This clone was recorded once. Written as DNA, the CDR3 is TGCGCCAGCAGCCCCCCCGCGGGGGCTGGGGCCAACGTCCTGACTTTC. It is translated as CASSPPAGAGANVLTF. This chain uses TRBV5-1 with TRBJ2-6, with 7 positions matching TRBD2. Germline V CDR1 and CDR2: SGHRS, YFSETQ. The CDR3 covers 16 residues. The ends lost 4 bases at V and 2 bases at J; junction bases unmatched: 6.

This clone was recorded once. This chain uses TRBV19 with TRBJ1-2; 9 bases fit TRBD1. This CDR3 is built from 14 residues. CDR1 LNHDA and CDR2 SQIVND come from the germline V gene (reference sequence). J was trimmed by 5 bases and V by 4 bases; bases with no gene match: 5. The CDR3 protein is CASSKTGGAYGYTF. The CDR3 DNA reads TGTGCCAGTAGTAAAACAGGGGGCGCGTATGGCTACACCTTC. The whole variable domain, remainder taken from reference TRBV19 and TRBJ1-2, is DGGITQSPKYLFRKEGQNVTLSCEQNLNHDAMYWYRQDPGQGLRLIYYSQIVNDFQKGDIAEGYSVSREKKESFPLTVTSAQKNPTAFYLCASSKTGGAYGYTFGSGTRLTVV.

The V gene is TRBV6-2 or TRBV6-3, the J gene TRBJ2-3; tentative D call: TRBD2 (5 bases). This CDR3 is 12 amino acids long. Germline CDR1 is MNHEY and CDR2 is SVGEGT. Between the trimmed V and J ends, which lost 5 bases and 5 bases, there was a span of 8 bases. The CDR3 is CASSNSVDTQYF. CDR3 sequence (DNA): TGTGCCAGCAGTAATAGCGTAGATACGCAGTATTTT.

This chain uses TRBV28 with TRBJ2-5; 7 nucleotides line up with TRBD1. Looked up from germline, CDR1 is MDHEN and CDR2 is SYDVKM. With V trimmed by 4 bases and J by 4 bases, 6 bases remained unmatched. The CDR3 is made up of 14 amino acids. CDR3 residues: CASSWPRTGETQYF. CDR3 nucleotide sequence: TGTGCCAGCAGTTGGCCCCGGACAGGAGAGACCCAGTACTTC.

Comment on this clone: Other DNA sequences from this sample encode an identical CDR3 as well. CDR3 sequence (DNA): TGTGCCAGCAGTTTCAGTACAGATACGCAGTATTTT. Translated: CASSFSTDTQYF. The chain is built from TRBV12-3 or TRBV12-4 and TRBJ2-3; unclear D gene. V was shortened by 3 bases and J by 3 bases, with 4 bases between the two germline ends. The CDR3 spans 12 residues.

The chain links TRBV11-2 to TRBJ2-1, with TRBD1 matching 7 bases. Germline V gives CDR1 SGHAT, CDR2 FQNNGV. The CDR3 is 15 amino acids. Unmatched junction bases numbered 8, after V lost 0 bases and J lost 9 bases. The CDR3 bases are TGTGCCAGCAGCTTAGATCAGGGGGATTTCGGTGAGCAGTTCTTC. Encoded protein: CASSLDQGDFGEQFF.

The CDR3 nucleotides are TGTGCCAGCAGCTTAGGGACTAGCGGGAGAACCACAGATACGCAGTATTTT. Translation: CASSLGTSGRTTDTQYF. V usage is TRBV7-2 and J usage is TRBJ2-3; 13 nucleotides match TRBD2. The V segment lost 1 base and the J segment 2 bases; nucleotides outside the gene matches: 3. Germline assignment: CDR1 SGHTA and CDR2 FQGNSA. The CDR3 runs 17 residues.

The chain has TRBV19 and TRBJ2-1, with D unclear. This CDR3 has 16 amino acids. Per the germline V gene, CDR1 is LNHDA and CDR2 is SQIVND (reference sequence). Trimming left V 6 bases short and J 0 bases short, with 15 bases between. CDR3 loop: CASSSGVLTSYNEQFF. The CDR3 DNA sequence: TGTGCCAGTAGCTCTGGGGTCCTAACCTCCTACAATGAGCAGTTCTTC.

The sample holds one count of this clone. V gene TRBV11-3 combines with J gene TRBJ1-3; D remains ambiguous. With 5 bases removed from V and 4 bases from J, the gap between germline ends came to 9 bases. CDR1 SGHNT and CDR2 YENEEA come from the germline V gene. This CDR3 has 13 residues. Written as DNA, the CDR3 is TGTGCCAGCAGCATAACCGCCGGAAACACCATATATTTT. It is translated as CASSITAGNTIYF.

This clone was found a few times. The chain employs TRBV3-1 (or the pseudogene TRBV3-2) and TRBJ2-3; D is unclear. Deletions cut 1 base from V and 2 bases from J, with 10 bases between. Germline V gene sequence: CDR1 LGHDT, CDR2 YNNKEL (reference sequence). This CDR3 comprises 15 residues. The CDR3 loop is CASSQVTGLTDTQYF. DNA of the CDR3: TGTGCCAGCAGCCAAGTCACTGGGCTCACAGATACGCAGTATTTT.

The J gene is TRBJ1-4, the V gene TRBV11-3; tentative D call: TRBD1 (6 bases). With 4 bases removed from V and 8 bases from J, the gap between germline ends came to 20 bases. Germline V gene sequence: CDR1 SGHNT, CDR2 YENEEA. The CDR3 length is 16 residues. CDR3 bases: TGTGCCAGCAGCTCCCTAGGGACACCGGGCGGAGAAAAACTGTTTTTT. It encodes CASSSLGTPGGEKLFF.

In its sample, this clone was seen a few times. V and J are TRBV12-5 and TRBJ1-1; D might be TRBD1 (5 bases). Trimming left V 5 bases short and J 1 base short, with 14 bases between. This CDR3 comprises 15 residues. CDR1 is LGHNT and CDR2 is FRNRAP in the germline V gene. CDR3 DNA: TGTGCTAGTGGTCCGCCTTCGGGGCCGAACACTGAAGCTTTCTTT. It codes for CASGPPSGPNTEAFF. Together with reference TRBV12-5 and TRBJ1-1, the CDR3 gives the full variable domain: DARVTQTPRHKVTEMGQEVTMRCQPILGHNTVFWYRQTMMQGLELLAYFRNRAPLDDSGMPKDRFSAEMPDATLATLKIQPSEPRDSAVYFCASGPPSGPNTEAFFGQGTRLTVV.

The rearrangement links TRBV7-9 to TRBJ1-5; perhaps TRBD1 as D (5 bases). This CDR3 region has 17 residues. Between the trimmed V and J ends, which lost 1 base and 1 base, there was a span of 14 bases. CDR1 is SEHNR, CDR2 FQNEAQ, per germline (reference sequence). This CDR3 reads CASSLGWGSQSNQPQHF. The CDR3 DNA is TGTGCCAGCAGCTTAGGGTGGGGGTCCCAAAGCAATCAGCCCCAGCATTTT. Drawing the rest from reference TRBV7-9 and TRBJ1-5, the complete variable domain is DTGVSQNPRHKITKRGQNVTFRCDPISEHNRLYWYRQTLGQGPEFLTYFQNEAQLEKSRLLSDRFSAERPKGSFSTLEIQRTEQGDSAMYLCASSLGWGSQSNQPQHFGDGTRLSIL.

This rearrangement joins TRBV29-1 to TRBJ2-5; no definite D call. The V and J ends lost 3 bases and 5 bases respectively, with 28 bases between them. The CDR3 is 18 amino acids. In germline, CDR1 is SQVTM, CDR2 ANQGSEA. The CDR3 reads CSVDPPPAERFRVETQYF. The DNA of the CDR3 is TGCAGCGTTGACCCCCCCCCGGCGGAACGGTTTCGCGTGGAGACCCAGTACTTC.

The chain recombines TRBV15 with TRBJ2-2; TRBD1 agrees at 7 bases. Germline V gives CDR1 LNHNV, CDR2 YYDKDF (reference sequence). Losses at the gene ends were 5 bases for V and 3 bases for J; bases not matched to a gene: 3. The CDR3 is made up of 14 amino acids. The DNA of the CDR3 is TGTGCCACCAGCCAGGGACAGTACACCGGGGAGCTGTTTTTT. It codes for CATSQGQYTGELFF.

The V and J genes are TRBV11-2 and TRBJ2-2, with D possibly matching TRBD1 (5 bases). CDR1 and CDR2 (germline): SGHAT, FQNNGV. V was pared by 5 bases and J by 5 bases, with 24 bases between. The CDR3 covers 18 residues. CDR3 coding DNA: TGTGCCAGCAGCCCACCAGCCCCCAGGGTAGCAGGAACCGGGGAGCTGTTTTTT. Translated: CASSPPAPRVAGTGELFF.

The chain employs TRBV13 and TRBJ2-7; TRBD2 matches 9 bases. The CDR3 spans 15 residues. The germline V gene encodes CDR1 PRHDT and CDR2 FYEKMQ (reference sequence). Trimming cost V 3 bases and J 6 bases; bases outside gene matches: 9. The CDR3 reads CASSFLPSGAGEQYF. The DNA of the CDR3 is TGTGCCAGCAGCTTTTTGCCTAGCGGGGCCGGCGAGCAGTACTTC.

The rearrangement joins TRBV7-2 to TRBJ1-3, with TRBD1 as a possible D gene (5 bases). Looked up from germline, CDR1 is SGHTA and CDR2 is FQGNSA. CDR3 length: 15 residues. Trimming cost V 4 bases and J 4 bases, with 14 bases left between them. CDR3 loop: CASSSRGGRGNTIYF. The CDR3 DNA is TGTGCCAGCAGCTCCCGGGGGGGGAGAGGAAACACCATATATTTT.

V usage is TRBV3-1 (or the pseudogene TRBV3-2) and J usage is TRBJ2-3; D remains unclear. The V end lost 0 bases, the J end lost 5 bases, and 12 bases lay between the germline ends. Germline CDR1 is LGHDT and CDR2 is YNNKEL (reference sequence). The CDR3 contains 15 residues. The CDR3 region has the DNA TGTGCCAGCAGCCAAGATGTCAATATGGGAGATACGCAGTATTTT. This encodes CASSQDVNMGDTQYF.